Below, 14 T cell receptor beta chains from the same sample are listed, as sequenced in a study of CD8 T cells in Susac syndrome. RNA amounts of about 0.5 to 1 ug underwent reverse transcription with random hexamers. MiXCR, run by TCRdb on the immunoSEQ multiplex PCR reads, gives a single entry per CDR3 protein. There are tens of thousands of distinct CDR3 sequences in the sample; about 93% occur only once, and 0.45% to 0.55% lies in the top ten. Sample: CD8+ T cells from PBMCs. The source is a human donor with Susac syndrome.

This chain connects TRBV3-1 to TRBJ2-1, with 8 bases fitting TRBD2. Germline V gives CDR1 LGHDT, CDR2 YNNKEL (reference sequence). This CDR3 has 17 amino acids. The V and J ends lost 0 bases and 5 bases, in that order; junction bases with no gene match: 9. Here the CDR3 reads CASSQDLGGGPDNEQFF. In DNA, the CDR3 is TGTGCCAGCAGCCAAGATCTGGGCGGGGGGCCCGACAATGAGCAGTTCTTC.

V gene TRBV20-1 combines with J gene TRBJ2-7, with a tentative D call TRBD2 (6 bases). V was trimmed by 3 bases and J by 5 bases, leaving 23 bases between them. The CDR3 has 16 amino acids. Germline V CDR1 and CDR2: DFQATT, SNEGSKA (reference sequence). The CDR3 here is CSARGSGGEEWNEQYF. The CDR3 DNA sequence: TGCAGTGCTAGGGGGTCCGGGGGAGAGGAGTGGAACGAGCAGTACTTC.

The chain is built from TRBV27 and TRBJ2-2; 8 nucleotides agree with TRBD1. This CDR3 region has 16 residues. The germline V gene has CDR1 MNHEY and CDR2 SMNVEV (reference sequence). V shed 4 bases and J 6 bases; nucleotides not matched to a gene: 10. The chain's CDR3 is CASSSSDRARAGELFF. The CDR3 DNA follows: TGTGCCAGCAGTTCCTCGGACAGGGCACGCGCCGGGGAGCTGTTTTTT.

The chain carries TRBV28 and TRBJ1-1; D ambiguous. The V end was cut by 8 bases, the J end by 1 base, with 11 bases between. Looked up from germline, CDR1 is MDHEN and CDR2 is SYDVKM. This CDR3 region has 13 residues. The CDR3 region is CASPSPGNTEAFF. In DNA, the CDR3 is TGTGCCAGCCCGTCCCCAGGGAACACTGAAGCTTTCTTT.

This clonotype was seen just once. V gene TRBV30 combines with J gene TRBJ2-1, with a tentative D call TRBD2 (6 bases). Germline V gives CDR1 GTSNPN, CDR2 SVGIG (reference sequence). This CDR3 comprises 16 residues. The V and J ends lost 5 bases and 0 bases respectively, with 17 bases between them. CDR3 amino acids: CAWVPSSASSYNEQFF. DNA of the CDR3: TGTGCCTGGGTCCCCTCTAGCGCGAGCTCCTACAATGAGCAGTTCTTC.

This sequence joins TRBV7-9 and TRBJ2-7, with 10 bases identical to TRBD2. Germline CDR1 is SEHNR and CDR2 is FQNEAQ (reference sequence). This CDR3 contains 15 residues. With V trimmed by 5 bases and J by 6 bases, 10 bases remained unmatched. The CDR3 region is CASSPPAGGPSEQYF. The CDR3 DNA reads TGTGCCAGCAGCCCCCCAGCGGGAGGGCCCTCCGAGCAGTACTTC.

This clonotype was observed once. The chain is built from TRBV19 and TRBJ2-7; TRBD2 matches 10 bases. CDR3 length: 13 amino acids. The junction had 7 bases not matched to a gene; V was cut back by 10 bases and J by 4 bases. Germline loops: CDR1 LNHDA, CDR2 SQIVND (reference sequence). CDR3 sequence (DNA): TGTGCCACACAAGCGGGAGGGCCTTACGAGCAGTACTTC. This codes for CATQAGGPYEQYF.

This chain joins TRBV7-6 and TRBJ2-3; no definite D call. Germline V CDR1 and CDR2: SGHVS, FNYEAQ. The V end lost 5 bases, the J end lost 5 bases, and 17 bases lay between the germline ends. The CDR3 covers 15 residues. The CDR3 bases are TGTGCCAGCAGCGCCTCTGGCGGTGTGGGAGATACGCAGTATTTT. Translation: CASSASGGVGDTQYF.

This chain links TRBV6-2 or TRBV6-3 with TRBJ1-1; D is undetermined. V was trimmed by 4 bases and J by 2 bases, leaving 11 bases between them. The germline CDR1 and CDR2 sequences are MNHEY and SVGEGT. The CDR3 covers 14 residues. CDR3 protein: CASSSVGSNTEAFF. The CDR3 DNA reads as TGTGCCAGCAGTTCCGTTGGGAGCAACACTGAAGCTTTCTTT.

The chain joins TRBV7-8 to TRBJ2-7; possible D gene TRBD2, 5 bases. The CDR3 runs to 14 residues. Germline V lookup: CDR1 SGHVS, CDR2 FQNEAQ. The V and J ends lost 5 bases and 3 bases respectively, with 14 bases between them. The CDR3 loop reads CASSRAEVGYEQYF. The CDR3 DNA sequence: TGTGCCAGCAGCCGCGCGGAGGTCGGCTACGAGCAGTACTTC.

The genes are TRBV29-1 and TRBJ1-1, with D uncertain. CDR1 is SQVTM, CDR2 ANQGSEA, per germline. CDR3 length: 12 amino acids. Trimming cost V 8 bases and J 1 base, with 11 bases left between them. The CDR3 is CSSGTRNTEAFF. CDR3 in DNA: TGCAGCTCGGGTACGAGGAACACTGAAGCTTTCTTT.

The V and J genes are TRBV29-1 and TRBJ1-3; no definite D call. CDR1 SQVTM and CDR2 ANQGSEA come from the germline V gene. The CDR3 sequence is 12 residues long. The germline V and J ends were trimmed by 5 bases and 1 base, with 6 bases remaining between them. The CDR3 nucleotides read TGCAGCGTTTATATATCTGGAAACACCATATATTTT. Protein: CSVYISGNTIYF.

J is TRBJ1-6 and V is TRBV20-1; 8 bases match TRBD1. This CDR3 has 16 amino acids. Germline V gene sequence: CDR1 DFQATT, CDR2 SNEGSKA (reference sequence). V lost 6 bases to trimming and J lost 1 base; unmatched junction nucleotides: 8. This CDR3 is CSAKSRGQSYNSPLHF. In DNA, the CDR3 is TGCAGTGCAAAAAGCAGGGGGCAGTCCTATAATTCACCCCTCCACTTT.

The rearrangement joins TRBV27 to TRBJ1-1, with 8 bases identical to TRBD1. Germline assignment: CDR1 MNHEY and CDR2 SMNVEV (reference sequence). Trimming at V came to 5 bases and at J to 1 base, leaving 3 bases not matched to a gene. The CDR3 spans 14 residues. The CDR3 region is CASSADRANTEAFF. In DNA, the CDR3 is TGTGCCAGCAGTGCGGACAGGGCGAACACTGAAGCTTTCTTT.